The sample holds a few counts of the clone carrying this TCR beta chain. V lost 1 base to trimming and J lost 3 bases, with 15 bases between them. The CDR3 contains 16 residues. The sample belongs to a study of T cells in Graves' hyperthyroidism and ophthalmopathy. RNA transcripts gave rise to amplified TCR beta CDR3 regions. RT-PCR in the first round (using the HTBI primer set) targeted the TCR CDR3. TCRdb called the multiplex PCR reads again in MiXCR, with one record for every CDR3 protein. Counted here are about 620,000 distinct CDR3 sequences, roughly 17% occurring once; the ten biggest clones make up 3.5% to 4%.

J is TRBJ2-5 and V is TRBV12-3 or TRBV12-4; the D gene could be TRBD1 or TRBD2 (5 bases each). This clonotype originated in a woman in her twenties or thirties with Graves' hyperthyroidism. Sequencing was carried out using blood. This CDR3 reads CASSLVREGLKETQYF. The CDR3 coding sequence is TGTGCCAGCAGTTTAGTCAGGGAAGGACTTAAAGAGACCCAGTACTTC.